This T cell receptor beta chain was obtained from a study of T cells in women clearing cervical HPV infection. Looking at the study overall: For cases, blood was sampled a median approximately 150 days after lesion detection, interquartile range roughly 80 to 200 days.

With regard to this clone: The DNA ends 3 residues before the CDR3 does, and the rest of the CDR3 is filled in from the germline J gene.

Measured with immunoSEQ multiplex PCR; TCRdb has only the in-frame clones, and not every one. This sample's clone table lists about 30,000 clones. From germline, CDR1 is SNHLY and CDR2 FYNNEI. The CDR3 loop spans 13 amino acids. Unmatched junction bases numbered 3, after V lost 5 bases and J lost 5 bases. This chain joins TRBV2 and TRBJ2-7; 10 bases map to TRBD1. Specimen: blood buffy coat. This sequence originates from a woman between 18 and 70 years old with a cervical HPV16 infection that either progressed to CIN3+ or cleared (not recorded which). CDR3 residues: CASSSGTGDEQYF. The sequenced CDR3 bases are TGTGCCAGCAGTTCCGGGACAGGGGACGAG.